This TCR beta chain appears in the sequencing data of a study of post-analysis software for immune sequencing data. The overall study: Relapsing-remitting, secondary progressive and progressive-relapsing forms made up the multiple sclerosis disease courses.

General study results and limits: There were roughly 5 TRBV segments more frequent in patients than controls, and TRBV5-6, TRBV5-1 and TRBV20-1 were among them.

cDNA libraries of TCR beta carried unique molecular identifiers. TCRdb re-analysed the PCR reads in MiXCR, keeping a single row per CDR3 protein. Among roughly 800,000 distinct CDR3 sequences listed, about 57% were seen once. Details on this clonotype: Its antigen is currently unknown.

The ends lost 6 bases at V and 3 bases at J; junction bases unmatched: 6. Per germline, CDR1 MNHEY and CDR2 SVGAGI. This CDR3 comprises 14 residues. Sequencing used blood. This clonotype was obtained from a girl aged 10 to 17 with multiple sclerosis. The rearrangement links TRBV6-5 to TRBJ2-5; 8 bases line up with TRBD2. This CDR3 is CASSPGLGEETQYF. Here the CDR3 DNA reads TGTGCCAGCAGCCCGGGACTAGGGGAAGAGACCCAGTACTTC.